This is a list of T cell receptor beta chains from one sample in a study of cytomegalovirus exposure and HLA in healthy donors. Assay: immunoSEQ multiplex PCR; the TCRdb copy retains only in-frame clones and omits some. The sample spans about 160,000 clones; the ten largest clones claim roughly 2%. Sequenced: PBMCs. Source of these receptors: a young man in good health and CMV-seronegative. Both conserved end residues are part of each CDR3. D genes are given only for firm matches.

TGTGCCAGTAGTTTGGACAGGGGTTATGGCTACACCTTC,CASSLDRGYGYTF,TRBJ1-2,TRBD1,TRBV19
TGTGCCAGCTCACCCGGACTAGCGGCAGATACGCAGTATTTT,CASSPGLAADTQYF,TRBJ2-3,TRBD2,TRBV18
TGTGCCAGCAGCGCTCAGGGGGGAAAGACCCAGTACTTC,CASSAQGGKTQYF,TRBJ2-5,-,TRBV11-2
TGCAGCGTTGGAGGGTCGGAGACTAATGAAAAACTGTTTTTT,CSVGGSETNEKLFF,TRBJ1-4,-,TRBV29-1
TGTGCCAGCAGCTTACCCATCGGCGCGGGCCGCAAGACCTCAGATACGCAGTATTTT,CASSLPIGAGRKTSDTQYF,TRBJ2-3,-,TRBV11-2
TGCGCCAGCAGCTCTGGGACAGGCGGCCAAGAGACCCAGTACTTC,CASSSGTGGQETQYF,TRBJ2-5,TRBD1,TRBV5-1
TGTGCCAGCAGCTTCGCAGGGCATCTGGACACTGAAGCTTTCTTT,CASSFAGHLDTEAFF,TRBJ1-1,-,TRBV5-4
TGTGCCAGCAGCCAAGGGACCTACAGGGGGAATCAGTACTTC,CASSQGTYRGNQYF,TRBJ2-4,TRBD1,TRBV14
TGTGCCAGCAGTGAGCGAGCGGGAGGGACAGATACGCAGTATTTT,CASSERAGGTDTQYF,TRBJ2-3,TRBD2,TRBV2
TGTGCCAGCAGCTTGGATACTAGCGGGAGTAACGCGCAGTACTTC,CASSLDTSGSNAQYF,TRBJ2-7,TRBD2,TRBV5-4
TGTGCCAGTAGTATATCCCGCGGGGGCACTTTCGAGCAGTACTTC,CASSISRGGTFEQYF,TRBJ2-7,-,TRBV19
TGTGCCAGCAGTTACGCAGGACAGGATAGCAATCAGCCCCAGCATTTT,CASSYAGQDSNQPQHF,TRBJ1-5,TRBD1,TRBV6-5
TGCGCCAGCAGCGCCACAGGGGGCTTCGAGCAGTACTTC,CASSATGGFEQYF,TRBJ2-7,TRBD1,TRBV5-1
TGTGCCAGCAGGCTAGCCCCTCAGGTTGAGCAGTTCTTC,CASRLAPQVEQFF,TRBJ2-1,-,TRBV2
TGTGCCAGCAGCTTATTGGGGGGCACTGAAGCTTTCTTT,CASSLLGGTEAFF,TRBJ1-1,-,TRBV7-8
TGTGCCAGCAGTGAACCGGGACTAGCTTCCTACAATGAGCAGTTCTTC,CASSEPGLASYNEQFF,TRBJ2-1,TRBD2,TRBV25-1
TGCGCCAGCAGTGAGTCGCTAGCGGGAGGCAATGAGCAGTTCTTC,CASSESLAGGNEQFF,TRBJ2-1,TRBD2,TRBV10-1
TGTGCCTGGAGTAGGGGGACTAGCGGGACCTCAGATACGCAGTATTTT,CAWSRGTSGTSDTQYF,TRBJ2-3,TRBD2,TRBV30
TGTGCCACCAGCAGAGCTCACGGGTCCGGCGAGCAGTACTTC,CATSRAHGSGEQYF,TRBJ2-7,-,TRBV15
TGTGCCTGGAGAGGTCTAGCGGGAGTAATTGGTGAGCAGTTCTTC,CAWRGLAGVIGEQFF,TRBJ2-1,TRBD2,TRBV30
TGTGCCAGCAGCGCGACAGGGGGCTCCTACAATGAGCAGTTCTTC,CASSATGGSYNEQFF,TRBJ2-1,TRBD1,TRBV2
TGTGCCACCAGCAGCTCAGGGGTCTCTGAAGCTTTCTTT,CATSSSGVSEAFF,TRBJ1-1,-,TRBV15
TGTGCCAGCAGCCAAGATTTCGCGCGGGAGGGCCATGAAAAGACCCAGTACTTC,CASSQDFAREGHEKTQYF,TRBJ2-5,TRBD2,TRBV4-2
TGCGCCAGCAGCGGACTAGCGGGAGGATACAATGAGCAGTTCTTC,CASSGLAGGYNEQFF,TRBJ2-1,TRBD2,TRBV5-1
TGTGCCAGCTCACCTCAATCGACTAGCGGGACTTACAATGAGCAGTTCTTC,CASSPQSTSGTYNEQFF,TRBJ2-1,TRBD2,TRBV18
TGCGCCAGCTCACAAGACAGGGCCTACGAGCAGTACTTC,CASSQDRAYEQYF,TRBJ2-7,TRBD1,TRBV10-1
TGTGCCAGCAGCTTGGGGGCTAGCGGGAGGGCCATCGGTGATACGCAGTATTTT,CASSLGASGRAIGDTQYF,TRBJ2-3,TRBD2,TRBV5-4
TGTGCCAGCAGCTTAGCCGTAGCGGAACGCACAGATACGCAGTATTTT,CASSLAVAERTDTQYF,TRBJ2-3,-,TRBV7-8
TGTGCCAGCAGTCCCGGACAGCCCCACGGAAACACCATATATTTT,CASSPGQPHGNTIYF,TRBJ1-3,-,TRBV6-6